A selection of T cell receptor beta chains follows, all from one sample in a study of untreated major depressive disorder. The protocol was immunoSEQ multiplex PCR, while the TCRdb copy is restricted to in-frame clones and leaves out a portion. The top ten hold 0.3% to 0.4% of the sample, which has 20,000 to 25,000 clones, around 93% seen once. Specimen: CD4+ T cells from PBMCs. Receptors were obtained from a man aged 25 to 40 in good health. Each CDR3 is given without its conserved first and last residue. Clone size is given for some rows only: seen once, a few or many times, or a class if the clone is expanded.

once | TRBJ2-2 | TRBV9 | ASGRQANTGELF
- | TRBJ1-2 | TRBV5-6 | ASSLYTEYGYT
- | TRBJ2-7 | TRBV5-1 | ASSVRQSYEQY
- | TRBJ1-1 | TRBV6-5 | ASGNTEAF
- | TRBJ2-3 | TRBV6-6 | ASRTLAAADTQY
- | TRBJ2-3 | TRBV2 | ARSGETVGTDTQY
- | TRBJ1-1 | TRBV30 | AWSHRVDSEAF
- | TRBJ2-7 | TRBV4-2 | ASSLSSFARLAGEGEQY
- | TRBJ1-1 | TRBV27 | ASSLSPGAGTEAF
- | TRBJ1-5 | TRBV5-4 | ASSEGTEPGEPQH
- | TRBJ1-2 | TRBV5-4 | ASSFSGRYNYGYT
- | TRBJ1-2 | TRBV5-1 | ASSLEEGSYT
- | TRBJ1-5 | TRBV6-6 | ASSYSGRVNQPQH
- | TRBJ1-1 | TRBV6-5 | ATLRAGMNTEAF
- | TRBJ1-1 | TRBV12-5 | ASGLVRDGEFFMNTEAF
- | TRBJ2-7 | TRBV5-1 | ASSLAAEHYEQY
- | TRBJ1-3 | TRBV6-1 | ASSGPLGGNSGNTIY
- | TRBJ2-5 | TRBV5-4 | ASSLGNYRDGGTQY